This TCR beta chain was sequenced for a study of cytomegalovirus exposure and HLA in healthy donors. Across the whole study: T cells numbering about 200 million yielded approximately 120 million unique TCR beta sequences in an earlier analysis.

Study-level results: Links to common viral pathogens appeared, in a later analysis, for several of the most significant clusters.

The CDR3 has 15 amino acids. V was clipped by 7 bases and J by 3 bases; unmatched bases: 6. Germline V gene lookup returns CDR1 LNHDA and CDR2 SQIVND (reference sequence). Use of 60 Vbeta and 13 Jbeta primers characterized the PCR. Data came from immunoSEQ multiplex PCR; TCRdb stores just in-frame clones and leaves some out. This table holds fewer than 150,000 clones, roughly 80% found once. About this clone itself: The antigen remains undetermined.

Material: PBMCs. The TCR was taken from a woman in her 30s in good health and CMV-seropositive. This chain links TRBV19 with TRBJ1-4; 9 bases line up with TRBD1. The DNA of the CDR3 is TGTGCCAGTACCGCGAGGGACAGGGCTAATGAAAAACTGTTTTTT. Translating it yields CASTARDRANEKLFF.